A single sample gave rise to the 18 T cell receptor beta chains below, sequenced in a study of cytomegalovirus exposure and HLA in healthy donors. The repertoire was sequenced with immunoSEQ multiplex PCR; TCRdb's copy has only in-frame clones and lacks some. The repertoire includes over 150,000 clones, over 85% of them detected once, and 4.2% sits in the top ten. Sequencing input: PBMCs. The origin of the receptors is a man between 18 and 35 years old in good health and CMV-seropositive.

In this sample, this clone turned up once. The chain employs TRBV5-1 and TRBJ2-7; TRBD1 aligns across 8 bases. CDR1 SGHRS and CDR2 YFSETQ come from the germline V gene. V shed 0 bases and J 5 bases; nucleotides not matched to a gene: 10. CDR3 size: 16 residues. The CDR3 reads CASSLGWLEDRDEQYF. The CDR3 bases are TGCGCCAGCAGCTTGGGGTGGTTAGAGGACAGGGACGAGCAGTACTTC.

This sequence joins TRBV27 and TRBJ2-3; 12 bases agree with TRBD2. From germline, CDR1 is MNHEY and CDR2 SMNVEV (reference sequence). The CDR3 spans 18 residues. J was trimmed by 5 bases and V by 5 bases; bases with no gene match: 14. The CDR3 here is CASSHRALLAGGVDTQYF. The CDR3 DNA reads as TGTGCCAGCAGTCATCGCGCGTTACTAGCGGGAGGAGTAGATACGCAGTATTTT.

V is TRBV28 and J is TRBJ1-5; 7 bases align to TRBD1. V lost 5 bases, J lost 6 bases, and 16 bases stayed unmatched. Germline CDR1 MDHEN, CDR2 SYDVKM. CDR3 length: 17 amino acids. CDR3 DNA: TGTGCCAGCAGTCGTACGACAGGGTTTTATCTTTTTCAGCCCCAGCATTTT. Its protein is CASSRTTGFYLFQPQHF.

This chain's CDR3 is CASSTQQGSVQPQHF. The CDR3 coding sequence is TGTGCCAGCAGTACCCAACAGGGTAGCGTTCAGCCCCAGCATTTT. The V call is TRBV28, the J call TRBJ1-5; D may be TRBD1 (6 bases). CDR1 and CDR2 (germline): MDHEN, SYDVKM. V lost 5 bases and J 6 bases, leaving 17 bases between the germline ends. The CDR3 runs to 15 residues.

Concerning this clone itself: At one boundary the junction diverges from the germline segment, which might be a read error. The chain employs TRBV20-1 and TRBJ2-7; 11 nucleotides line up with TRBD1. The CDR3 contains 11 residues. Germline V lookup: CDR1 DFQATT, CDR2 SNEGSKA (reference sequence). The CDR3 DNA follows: TGCAGTGCTCCCCGGACAGGGGGCTTTTGGTTC. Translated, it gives CSAPRTGGFWF.

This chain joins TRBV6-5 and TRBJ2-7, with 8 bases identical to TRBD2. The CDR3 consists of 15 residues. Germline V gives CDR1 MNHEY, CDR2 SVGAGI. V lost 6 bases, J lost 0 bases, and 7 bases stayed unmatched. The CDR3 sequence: CASSSLAASSYEQYF. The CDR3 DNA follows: TGTGCCAGCAGCTCACTAGCGGCAAGCTCCTACGAGCAGTACTTC.

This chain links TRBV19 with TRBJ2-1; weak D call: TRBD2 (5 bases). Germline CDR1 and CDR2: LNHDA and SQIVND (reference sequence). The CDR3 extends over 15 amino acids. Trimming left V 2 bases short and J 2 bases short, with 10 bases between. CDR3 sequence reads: CASSINGNTYNEQFF. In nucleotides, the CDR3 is TGTGCCAGTAGTATAAACGGGAACACCTACAATGAGCAGTTCTTC.

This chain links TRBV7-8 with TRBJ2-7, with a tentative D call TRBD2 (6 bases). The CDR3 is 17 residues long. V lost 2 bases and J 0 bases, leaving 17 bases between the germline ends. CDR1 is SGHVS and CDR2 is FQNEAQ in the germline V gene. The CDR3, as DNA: TGTGCCAGCAGCTTATTCTCGTTTGCGGGGAGCTCCTACGAGCAGTACTTC. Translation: CASSLFSFAGSSYEQYF.

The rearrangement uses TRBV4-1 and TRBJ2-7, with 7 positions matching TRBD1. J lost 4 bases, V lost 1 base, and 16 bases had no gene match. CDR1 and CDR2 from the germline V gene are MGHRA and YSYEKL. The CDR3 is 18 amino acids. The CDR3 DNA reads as TGCGCCAGCAGCCAAGCTAGACAGGGCTTCGGTTCGACGTACGAGCAGTACTTC. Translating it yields CASSQARQGFGSTYEQYF.

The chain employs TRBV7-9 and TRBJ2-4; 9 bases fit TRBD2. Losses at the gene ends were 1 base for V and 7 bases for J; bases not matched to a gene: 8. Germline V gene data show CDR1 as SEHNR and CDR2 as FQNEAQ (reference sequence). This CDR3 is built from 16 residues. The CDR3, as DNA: TGTGCCAGCAGCTTAGAAGGGCTAGCGGGGAGGAACATTCAGTACTTC. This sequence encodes CASSLEGLAGRNIQYF. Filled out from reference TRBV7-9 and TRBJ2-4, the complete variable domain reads DTGVSQNPRHKITKRGQNVTFRCDPISEHNRLYWYRQTLGQGPEFLTYFQNEAQLEKSRLLSDRFSAERPKGSFSTLEIQRTEQGDSAMYLCASSLEGLAGRNIQYFGAGTRLSVL.

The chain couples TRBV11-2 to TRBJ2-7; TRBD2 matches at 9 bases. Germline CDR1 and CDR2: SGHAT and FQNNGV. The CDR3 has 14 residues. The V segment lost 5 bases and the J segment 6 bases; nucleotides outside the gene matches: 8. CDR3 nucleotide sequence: TGTGCCAGCAGCGACCTAGCGGGACGCCTCGAGCAGTACTTC. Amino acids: CASSDLAGRLEQYF. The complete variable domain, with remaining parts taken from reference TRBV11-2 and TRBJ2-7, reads EAGVAQSPRYKIIEKRQSVAFWCNPISGHATLYWYQQILGQGPKLLIQFQNNGVVDDSQLPKDRFSAERLKGVDSTLKIQPAKLEDSAVYLCASSDLAGRLEQYFGPGTRLTVT.

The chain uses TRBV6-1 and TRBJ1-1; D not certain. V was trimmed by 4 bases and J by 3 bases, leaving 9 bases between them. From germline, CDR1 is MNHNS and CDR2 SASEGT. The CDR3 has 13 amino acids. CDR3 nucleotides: TGTGCCAGCAGTGGGGAGGGATACACTGAAGCTTTCTTT. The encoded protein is CASSGEGYTEAFF.

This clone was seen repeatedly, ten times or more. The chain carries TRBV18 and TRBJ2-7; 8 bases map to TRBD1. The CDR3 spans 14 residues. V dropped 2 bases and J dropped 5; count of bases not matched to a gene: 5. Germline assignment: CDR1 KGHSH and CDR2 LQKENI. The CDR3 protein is CASSPGQGTNEQYF. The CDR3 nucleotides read TGTGCCAGCTCACCAGGACAGGGCACCAACGAGCAGTACTTC.

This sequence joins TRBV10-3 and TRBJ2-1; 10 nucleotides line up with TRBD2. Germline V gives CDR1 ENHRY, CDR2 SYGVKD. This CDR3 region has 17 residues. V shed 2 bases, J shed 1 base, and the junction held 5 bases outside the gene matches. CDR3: CAISEGASGRSYNEQFF. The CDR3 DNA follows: TGTGCCATCAGTGAGGGGGCTAGCGGGAGATCCTACAATGAGCAGTTCTTC.

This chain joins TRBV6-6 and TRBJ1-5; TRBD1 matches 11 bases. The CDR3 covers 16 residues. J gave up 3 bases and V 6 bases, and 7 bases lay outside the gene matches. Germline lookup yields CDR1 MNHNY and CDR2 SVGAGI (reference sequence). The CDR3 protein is CASSLGQGASNQPQHF. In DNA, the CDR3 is TGTGCCAGCAGCCTTGGACAGGGGGCCTCCAATCAGCCCCAGCATTTT.

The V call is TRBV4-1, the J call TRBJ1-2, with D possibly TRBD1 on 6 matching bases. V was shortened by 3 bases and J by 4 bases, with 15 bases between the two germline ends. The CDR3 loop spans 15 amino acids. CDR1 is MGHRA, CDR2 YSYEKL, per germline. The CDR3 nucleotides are TGCGCCAGCAGCCACGCCGACAGGTCCCTCTATGGCTACACCTTC. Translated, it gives CASSHADRSLYGYTF.

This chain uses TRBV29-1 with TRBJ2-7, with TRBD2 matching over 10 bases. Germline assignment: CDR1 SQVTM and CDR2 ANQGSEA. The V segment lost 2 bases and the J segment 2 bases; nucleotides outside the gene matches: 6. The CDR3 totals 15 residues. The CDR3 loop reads CSVELASGRPYEQYF. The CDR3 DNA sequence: TGCAGCGTTGAACTGGCTAGCGGGAGACCCTACGAGCAGTACTTC.

CDR3 region: CASGHGQATEAFF. CDR3 nucleotides: TGTGCCAGTGGTCATGGGCAAGCCACTGAAGCTTTCTTT. The V gene is TRBV14, the J gene TRBJ1-1, with D unresolved. V lost 9 bases and J lost 4, with 15 bases in between. Germline values: CDR1 SGHDN, CDR2 FVKESK. The CDR3 contains 13 residues.